Listed below are T cell receptor beta chains from one sample, sequenced in a study of blood T cell repertoires in COVID-19. Only in-frame clones appear in the TCRdb table, and some are missing; sequencing was by immunoSEQ multiplex PCR. The sample carries about 190,000 clones, over 80% recorded once. The sample consisted of PBMCs or T cells enriched from blood (not recorded which). Receptors were obtained from a woman under 40 who had been exposed to COVID-19. CDR3s include the opening cysteine and the closing phenylalanine or tryptophan. The order of the fields is clone size, V gene, D gene, J gene, CDR3 DNA, CDR3 protein. D genes are given only for firm matches. Clone size appears in some rows only: once, few, many, or a class for an expanded clone.

-	TRBV7-2	-	TRBJ2-5	TGTGCCAGCAGCTTAGCGGGCACTGCCGGGACCCAGTACTTC	CASSLAGTAGTQYF
few	TRBV19	TRBD1	TRBJ1-1	TGTGCCAGTAGGACAGGGGTATTGGACACTGAAGCTTTCTTT	CASRTGVLDTEAFF
-	TRBV24-1	-	TRBJ1-2	TGTGCCACCAGTGATTGGGCAGGGGTTGGCTACACCTTC	CATSDWAGVGYTF
-	TRBV12-3/TRBV12-4	-	TRBJ2-7	TGTGCCAGCAGTTTGGGGGGAATCTACGAGCAGTACTTC	CASSLGGIYEQYF
-	TRBV3-1/TRBV3-2	-	TRBJ2-1	TGTGCCAGCAGCCACCACTCAAACACCGGGGGTGGTGAGCAGTTCTTC	CASSHHSNTGGGEQFF
-	TRBV3-1/TRBV3-2	-	TRBJ1-5	TGTGCCAGCAGCCAAGCGCGGAATCAGCCCCAGCATTTT	CASSQARNQPQHF
-	TRBV6-7	TRBD1	TRBJ1-5	TGTGCCAGCAGCCACAGGGGACAGAGCAATCAGCCCCAGCATTTT	CASSHRGQSNQPQHF
-	TRBV6-2/TRBV6-3	-	TRBJ1-5	TGTGCCAGCAGTTACTCGAGCACGGCAGGACAGCCCCAGCATTTT	CASSYSSTAGQPQHF
-	TRBV5-4	-	TRBJ1-4	TGTGCCAGCAGCTTGGCAGGGAGGGCCAATGAAAAACTGTTTTTT	CASSLAGRANEKLFF
-	TRBV29-1	-	TRBJ2-7	TGCAGCGCCCAGAACACCGAGCAGTACTTC	CSAQNTEQYF
-	TRBV19	-	TRBJ1-4	TGTGCCAGTAGCCCTGTCTTCACTAATGAAAAACTGTTTTTT	CASSPVFTNEKLFF
-	TRBV5-5	-	TRBJ1-1	TGTGCCAGCAGCGGCAGAGGAGGTATGAACACTGAAGCTTTCTTT	CASSGRGGMNTEAFF
-	TRBV9	-	TRBJ1-6	TGTGCCAGCAGCGGTGGCAGGTATCAGTCCCTCCACTTT	CASSGGRYQSLHF
-	TRBV6-5	TRBD1	TRBJ1-3	TGTGCCAGCAGTTTGGACGGGACAGGTGGAAACACCATATATTTT	CASSLDGTGGNTIYF
-	TRBV27	-	TRBJ1-2	TGTGCCAGCAGTTTCGACCCGATTACACTACCCAACTATGGCTACACCTTC	CASSFDPITLPNYGYTF
once	TRBV27	-	TRBJ1-1	TGTGCCAGCAGGATCGGGGGTGGCACTGAAGCTTTCTTT	CASRIGGGTEAFF
-	TRBV6-6	TRBD1	TRBJ1-6	TGTGCCAGCAGGCCGACAGGGCGAAATTCACCCCTCCACTTT	CASRPTGRNSPLHF
-	TRBV6-5	-	TRBJ1-1	TGTGCCAGCAGCCGACAGTTCATGAACACTGAAGCTTTCTTT	CASSRQFMNTEAFF
-	TRBV6-1	-	TRBJ1-1	TGTGCCAGCAGTGAAGGAGCGTGGGTTTCACAAGCTTTCTTT	CASSEGAWVSQAFF
few	TRBV7-9	-	TRBJ1-3	TGTGCCAGCAGCTTAGGACAGCACTCTGGAAACACCATATATTTT	CASSLGQHSGNTIYF
-	TRBV5-1	TRBD2	TRBJ2-1	TGCGCCAGCAGCTTGGGGGGCGGGGGGGCGGTTTCGAATGAGCAGTTCTTC	CASSLGGGGAVSNEQFF
-	TRBV6-2/TRBV6-3	-	TRBJ1-1	TGTACCAGCAGTTACTCACTCCTGCCTGGGGAGCATAGCACTGAAGCTTTCTTT	CTSSYSLLPGEHSTEAFF
-	TRBV4-1	-	TRBJ1-2	TGCGCCAGCAGCCAAGTAGGAGGGAGCTACACCTTC	CASSQVGGSYTF
-	TRBV7-6	TRBD2	TRBJ2-7	TGTGCCAGCAGCTTAGCCCTAGGACTAGCGGGGGGGAAGTCCTACGAGCAGTACTTC	CASSLALGLAGGKSYEQYF
-	TRBV19	-	TRBJ1-1	TGTGCCAGTAGAGACTCTCGCGACACTGAAGCTTTCTTT	CASRDSRDTEAFF
once	TRBV4-1	-	TRBJ1-5	TGCGCCAGCAGCCAAGTCAGTAGCAATCAGCCCCAGCATTTT	CASSQVSSNQPQHF
-	TRBV2	-	TRBJ2-5	TGTGCCAGCGAGGGCAGTCAAGAGACCCAGTACTTC	CASEGSQETQYF
-	TRBV7-6	-	TRBJ1-4	TGTGCCAGCAGCTCTCTACCTTACCGGGAACGAGATTCGAATGAAAAACTGTTTTTT	CASSSLPYRERDSNEKLFF
few	TRBV6-5	-	TRBJ1-6	TGTGCCAGCAGTAGGACCCCAGGGCAGTATTCACCCCTCCACTTT	CASSRTPGQYSPLHF
-	TRBV9	TRBD1	TRBJ1-4	TGTGCCAGCAGCGTAGGTCGGACAGGGAATGAAAAACTGTTTTTT	CASSVGRTGNEKLFF
-	TRBV12-5	TRBD2	TRBJ2-3	TGTGCTAGTGGTAATCCGGGACTAGCGGGGGGCCACGCTACGCAGTATTTT	CASGNPGLAGGHATQYF
-	TRBV5-8	-	TRBJ1-5	TGTGCCAGCAGCTACCGGGTCTCCCTTAGCAATCAGCCCCAGCATTTT	CASSYRVSLSNQPQHF
-	TRBV11-1	-	TRBJ2-1	TGTGCCAGCAGGCGGGTCAATTACAATGAGCAGTTCTTC	CASRRVNYNEQFF
-	TRBV6-5	TRBD1	TRBJ1-2	TGTGCCAGCAGTTACTCCGGAAGGGGACAGGGGTATGGCTACACCTTC	CASSYSGRGQGYGYTF
once	TRBV5-6	TRBD1	TRBJ2-1	TGTGCCAGCAGTAACTCCGGGACAGGCTCCTACAATGAGCAGTTCTTC	CASSNSGTGSYNEQFF
-	TRBV6-2/TRBV6-3	-	TRBJ1-6	TGTGCCAGCAGTTACGAGACAGATAATTCACCCCTCCACTTT	CASSYETDNSPLHF
-	TRBV4-1	-	TRBJ2-2	TGCGCCAGCAGCCAAGACAGAAACACCGGGGAGCTGTTTTTT	CASSQDRNTGELFF
-	TRBV5-8	-	TRBJ2-7	TGTGCCAGCAGCTTGGGCGGCAGGGCGGTCTCCTACGAGCAGTACTTC	CASSLGGRAVSYEQYF
-	TRBV4-1	-	TRBJ1-3	TGCGCCAGCAGCCAAGCCCGCAGGGCATTGGGAAACACCATATATTTT	CASSQARRALGNTIYF
-	TRBV5-1	TRBD2	TRBJ2-5	TGCGCCAGCAGCTTGGCCTTAGGCGGGGGAGCTGAAGAGACCCAGTACTTC	CASSLALGGGAEETQYF
-	TRBV3-1/TRBV3-2	TRBD2	TRBJ2-1	TGTGCCAGCAGCCTACTAGCGGTTAACGGTGAGCAGTTCTTC	CASSLLAVNGEQFF
-	TRBV27	-	TRBJ2-6	TGTGCCAGCACCACGACAGGCCCCTCTGGGGCCAACGTCCTGACTTTC	CASTTTGPSGANVLTF
-	TRBV9	-	TRBJ2-3	TGTGCCAGCAGCGTTACGACTACCGATACGCAGTATTTT	CASSVTTTDTQYF
-	TRBV5-1	TRBD2	TRBJ2-1	TGCGCCAGCAGGGAGCGGGGGGTAACCTACAATGAGCAGTTCTTC	CASRERGVTYNEQFF
-	TRBV9	-	TRBJ1-6	TGTGCCAGCAGCGTAGGGCCCCTCGATAATTCACCCCTCCACTTT	CASSVGPLDNSPLHF
few	TRBV11-2	-	TRBJ1-3	TGTGCCAGCACCCCACTCAACCGCCTCAGGGGAAGCTCTGGAAACACCATATATTTT	CASTPLNRLRGSSGNTIYF
once	TRBV29-1	TRBD1	TRBJ1-1	TGCAGCGTTGATGACAGGGAGGTCACTGAAGCTTTCTTT	CSVDDREVTEAFF
-	TRBV5-1	-	TRBJ1-4	TGCGCCAGCAGCTTGGATGGGGTACTAGGTTCTGCAACTAATGAAAAACTGTTTTTT	CASSLDGVLGSATNEKLFF
few	TRBV2	-	TRBJ1-5	TGTGCCAGCACCACCGGCCAGGTCCCCGGCAATCAGCCCCAGCATTTT	CASTTGQVPGNQPQHF
-	TRBV12-3/TRBV12-4	TRBD1	TRBJ2-5	TGTGCCAGCAGTTCGGGACAGAAAGAGACCCAGTACTTC	CASSSGQKETQYF
-	TRBV7-9	-	TRBJ2-2	TGTGCCCCGAACAGGGAAGCCGGGGAGCTGTTTTTT	CAPNREAGELFF
few	TRBV28	-	TRBJ1-5	TGTGCCAGCAGTTTAGGGGGGAGCAATCAGCCCCAGCATTTT	CASSLGGSNQPQHF
-	TRBV27	TRBD1	TRBJ1-2	TGTGCCAGCAGTATCCGGACAGGCCTCTATGGCTACACCTTC	CASSIRTGLYGYTF
-	TRBV20-1	-	TRBJ2-7	TGCAGTGCCGAGTCCTCCTACGAGCAGTACTTC	CSAESSYEQYF
-	TRBV15	TRBD2	TRBJ2-7	TGTGCCACCAGACCTAGCGGGTCTCCCTACGAGCAGTACTTC	CATRPSGSPYEQYF
-	TRBV27	TRBD2	TRBJ2-5	TGTGCCAGCAGTTTCCTAGCGGGGGGGCTCCCCCAAGAGACCCAGTACTTC	CASSFLAGGLPQETQYF
-	TRBV27	-	TRBJ1-2	TGTGCCAGCAGTTTTCACCGAGCTAACTATGGCTACACCTTC	CASSFHRANYGYTF
-	TRBV5-4	-	TRBJ2-7	TGTGCCAGCAGCTTGGGCGGGCCCAGCTCCTACGAGCAGTACTTC	CASSLGGPSSYEQYF